This T cell receptor (beta chain) appears in the sequencing data of a study of T cell repertoires in cytomegalovirus infection. For the study at large: Signatures in public TCR beta sequences pointed to both CMV infection and matching HLA type. Study-wide results and limits: Totalled public TCR beta family frequency picked out people who carried CMV plus the relevant HLA.

This clonotype came up once. The target antigen is unknown. V shed 4 bases and J 3 bases; nucleotides not matched to a gene: 2. Per germline, CDR1 SNHLY and CDR2 FYNNEI. This CDR3 spans 15 amino acids. Each CDR3 protein is one row after TCRdb ran MiXCR on the reads. The sample consists of 350,000 to 400,000 distinct CDR3 sequences, roughly a third of them appearing once. Here the sequenced sample was cultured PBMCs, taken from culture after CMV antigen stimulation. V gene TRBV2 combines with J gene TRBJ1-5; 11 bases agree with TRBD1. The receptor was derived from a human donor in good health (CMV status not recorded). Some clones in this sample may be carry-over from other donors' samples. The DNA for the CDR3 is TGTGCCAGCAGTGGGACAGGGGGCTCCAATCAGCCCCAGCATTTT. It is translated as CASSGTGGSNQPQHF.